These 27 T cell receptor beta chains originate from one sample sequenced in a study of blood T cell repertoires in COVID-19. The method was immunoSEQ multiplex PCR; TCRdb's version includes in-frame clones alone and lacks a portion of them. Of 80,000 to 100,000 clones in the sample, 81% were seen once. The sequenced material came from peripheral blood. All receptors come from a man aged 60 to 75 with acute or convalescent COVID-19.

The rearrangement links TRBV9 to TRBJ1-6, with a tentative D call TRBD1 (6 bases). Trimming stripped 3 bases from V and 0 bases from J, with 19 bases between. Germline CDR1 reads SGDLS; CDR2 reads YYNGEE. The CDR3 is made up of 19 amino acids. CDR3 nucleotide sequence: TGTGCCAGCAGCGGGGCCGGGACACCGGTAAGCTCCTATAATTCACCCCTCCACTTT. Translation gives CASSGAGTPVSSYNSPLHF.

This rearrangement joins TRBV13 to TRBJ2-6, with TRBD1 identical over 10 bases. The CDR3 is made up of 16 amino acids. V was clipped by 4 bases and J by 4 bases; unmatched bases: 4. Germline CDR1 reads PRHDT; CDR2 reads FYEKMQ (reference sequence). CDR3 sequence: CASSYDRGRGANVLTF. Here the CDR3 DNA reads TGTGCCAGCAGCTATGACAGGGGGCGCGGGGCCAACGTCCTGACTTTC.

The chain has TRBV5-4 and TRBJ1-3; 9 bases are shared with TRBD1. The CDR3 has 15 amino acids. The germline CDR1 and CDR2 sequences are SGHNT and YYREEE (reference sequence). J was trimmed by 4 bases and V by 3 bases; bases with no gene match: 5. In nucleotides, the CDR3 is TGTGCCAGCAGCTCCGCCGGGACAGGGGGAAACACCATATATTTT. Its protein product is CASSSAGTGGNTIYF. Full variable domain (missing parts from reference TRBV5-4 and TRBJ1-3): ETGVTQSPTHLIKTRGQQVTLRCSSQSGHNTVSWYQQALGQGPQFIFQYYREEENGRGNFPPRFSGLQFPNYSSELNVNALELDDSALYLCASSSAGTGGNTIYFGEGSWLTVV.

This clone was found once. This sequence joins TRBV5-1 and TRBJ2-1, with D possibly being TRBD1 (5 bases). Trimming left V 0 bases short and J 4 bases short, with 11 bases between. This CDR3 is 15 amino acids long. Germline CDR1 and CDR2: SGHRS and YFSETQ. CDR3 amino acids: CASSLEVGRYNEQFF. The DNA for the CDR3 is TGCGCCAGCAGCTTGGAGGTGGGGCGATACAATGAGCAGTTCTTC.

The J gene is TRBJ2-1, the V gene TRBV14; TRBD2 is a possible D gene (5 bases). Germline-derived CDR1 and CDR2 are SGHDN and FVKESK. CDR3 length: 12 amino acids. The V gene lost 2 bases and the J gene lost 13 bases, with 12 bases spanning the gap. The CDR3 region has the DNA TGTGCCAGCAGCCAATTGAGGGTCCAACAGTTCTTC. It translates to CASSQLRVQQFF.

This rearrangement joins TRBV5-1 to TRBJ2-5; the D gene is possibly TRBD1 (6 bases). Germline V lookup: CDR1 SGHRS, CDR2 YFSETQ. The ends were cut back, 2 bases at V and 0 bases at J, with 11 bases in the middle. The CDR3 extends over 15 amino acids. DNA of the CDR3: TGCGCCAGCAGCTTTACAGGGCCGTACCAAGAGACCCAGTACTTC. This gives the protein CASSFTGPYQETQYF.

V is TRBV11-3 and J is TRBJ2-5, with 9 bases matching TRBD2. The V segment lost 1 base and the J segment 2 bases; nucleotides outside the gene matches: 8. The CDR3 has 17 residues. Germline V lookup: CDR1 SGHNT, CDR2 YENEEA. The CDR3 coding sequence is TGTGCCAGCAGCTTAGGCGCGGCGGGAGGGCTTCAAGAGACCCAGTACTTC. Its translation: CASSLGAAGGLQETQYF.

Worth noting for this clone: The same CDR3 can be traced to other DNA sequences in this sample. The V and J genes are TRBV19 and TRBJ2-3, with 9 bases that match TRBD2. The length of the CDR3 is 15 residues. Germline V gene data show CDR1 as LNHDA and CDR2 as SQIVND (reference sequence). With 3 bases clipped from V and 5 bases from J, the junction kept 6 bases outside the gene matches. CDR3 DNA: TGTGCCAGTAGTATCTTTGCGGGAGGGCGAGATACGCAGTATTTT. The encoded protein is CASSIFAGGRDTQYF.

This clone was observed a single time. The chain employs TRBV5-4 and TRBJ2-1; 7 bases fit TRBD1. This CDR3 spans 16 amino acids. V shed 4 bases, J shed 11 bases, and the junction held 18 bases outside the gene matches. CDR1 is SGHNT, CDR2 YYREEE, per germline (reference sequence). This CDR3 reads CASSPPHSGTELQQFF. CDR3 sequence (DNA): TGTGCCAGCAGCCCACCACACTCCGGGACAGAGCTCCAGCAGTTCTTC.

The chain combines TRBV30 with TRBJ1-1, with D tentatively TRBD1 (5 bases). This CDR3 has 14 residues. The V end lost 8 bases, the J end lost 1 base, and 17 bases lay between the germline ends. Germline V gene lookup returns CDR1 GTSNPN and CDR2 SVGIG (reference sequence). The CDR3 spells CAGLKSQGNTEAFF. In DNA form, the CDR3 reads TGTGCCGGACTAAAGTCCCAGGGGAACACTGAAGCTTTCTTT.

In this sample, this clone turned up once. The chain is built from TRBV7-2 and TRBJ1-2; D is possibly TRBD1 (5 bases). The CDR3 has 12 residues. With 4 bases removed from V and 5 bases from J, the gap between germline ends came to 8 bases. Germline V gene data show CDR1 as SGHTA and CDR2 as FQGNSA. The CDR3 region is CASSSRGYGYTF. DNA for the CDR3: TGTGCCAGCAGCTCTAGGGGATATGGCTACACCTTC.

This clone has just a few counts. The gene calls are TRBV28 and TRBJ1-6, with a weak D call TRBD1 (5 bases). Deletions cut 5 bases from V and 5 bases from J, with 10 bases between. CDR3 length: 14 amino acids. Germline V lookup: CDR1 MDHEN, CDR2 SYDVKM. The DNA of the CDR3 is TGTGCCAGCAGTCCTCAGGGAAATAATTCACCCCTCCACTTT. The encoded protein is CASSPQGNNSPLHF.

This rearrangement joins TRBV6-2 or TRBV6-3 to TRBJ1-6; D is undetermined. V was clipped by 0 bases and J by 9 bases, with 9 bases between them. CDR3 length: 14 amino acids. Germline V gives CDR1 MNHEY, CDR2 SVGEGT. CDR3 nucleotides: TGTGCCAGCAGTTACTCGCGGGGTCGTTCACCCCTCCACTTT. Translated: CASSYSRGRSPLHF.

V usage is TRBV7-2 and J usage is TRBJ1-4, with D tentatively TRBD1 (5 bases). Germline V gives CDR1 SGHTA, CDR2 FQGNSA. The CDR3 length is 15 residues. V dropped 4 bases and J dropped 2 bases, with 11 bases sitting between them. The CDR3 DNA sequence: TGTGCCAGCAGCTCTCAGGGCCAGACTAATGAAAAACTGTTTTTT. Its translation: CASSSQGQTNEKLFF.

Many counts were recorded for this clone. The CDR3: CASSRKNSGTGGFNSPLHF. The CDR3 nucleotides are TGTGCCAGCAGCCGAAAAAACAGCGGGACAGGGGGCTTTAATTCACCCCTCCACTTT. The chain is built from TRBV3-1 (or the pseudogene TRBV3-2) and TRBJ1-6; 12 nucleotides agree with TRBD1. CDR1 and CDR2 (germline): LGHDT, YNNKEL (reference sequence). CDR3 length: 19 residues. The V segment lost 4 bases and the J segment 6 bases; nucleotides outside the gene matches: 13.

This clone came up a few times. CDR3 region: CASSIGGSGNTIYF. Written as DNA, the CDR3 is TGTGCCAGTAGTATCGGCGGCTCTGGAAACACCATATATTTT. J is TRBJ1-3 and V is TRBV19; D unresolved. Germline V CDR1 and CDR2: LNHDA, SQIVND (reference sequence). The ends were cut back, 3 bases at V and 0 bases at J, with 6 bases in the middle. The CDR3 contains 14 residues.

This clone was seen more than once but under ten times. The chain has TRBV4-2 and TRBJ2-4; maybe TRBD1 (5 bases). V lost 1 base and J lost 0, with 13 bases in between. Germline V gene data show CDR1 as LGHNA and CDR2 as YNFKEQ. This CDR3 is 17 amino acids long. In DNA form, the CDR3 reads TGTGCCAGCAGCCAAGGGGGTTCAGGGCTAGCCAAAAACATTCAGTACTTC. This translates into CASSQGGSGLAKNIQYF.

The chain links TRBV25-1 to TRBJ1-3; 7 positions agree with TRBD1. V lost 6 bases, J lost 5 bases, and 1 base stayed unmatched. There are 12 residues in the CDR3. Germline values: CDR1 MGHDK, CDR2 SYGVNS. CDR3 in amino acids: CASRTGRNTIYF. CDR3 coding DNA: TGTGCCAGCAGGACAGGGAGAAACACCATATATTTT.

The chain is built from TRBV18 and TRBJ2-3; D ambiguous. Germline V gene sequence: CDR1 KGHSH, CDR2 LQKENI. The length of the CDR3 is 14 residues. Trimming removed 3 bases from V and 2 bases from J, with 9 bases in between. The CDR3 loop is CASSPATLTDTQYF. The CDR3 DNA reads TGTGCCAGCTCACCTGCGACACTCACAGATACGCAGTATTTT.

The chain recombines TRBV5-4 with TRBJ2-7; 10 bases line up with TRBD2. The CDR3 extends over 14 amino acids. The ends lost 1 base at V and 5 bases at J; junction bases unmatched: 3. Germline V gene data show CDR1 as SGHNT and CDR2 as YYREEE (reference sequence). In nucleotides, the CDR3 is TGTGCCAGCAGCTTGACTAGCGGGGTCCACGAGCAGTACTTC. Its protein product is CASSLTSGVHEQYF.

This sequence joins TRBV5-6 and TRBJ1-4; 11 nucleotides line up with TRBD1. CDR1 is SGHDT, CDR2 YYEEEE, per germline. J gave up 1 base and V 3 bases, and 2 bases lay outside the gene matches. The CDR3 spans 16 residues. The CDR3 spells CASSSGQGGTNEKLFF. In nucleotides, the CDR3 is TGTGCCAGCAGCTCGGGACAGGGGGGAACTAATGAAAAACTGTTTTTT.

This chain's CDR3 is CASSRTETGVLYEQYF. The CDR3 DNA reads as TGTGCCAGCAGTCGTACCGAGACAGGGGTTCTGTACGAGCAGTACTTC. The rearrangement links TRBV27 to TRBJ2-7; 8 bases align to TRBD1. V shed 5 bases and J 4 bases; nucleotides not matched to a gene: 13. CDR3 length: 16 amino acids. The germline gives CDR1 MNHEY, CDR2 SMNVEV (reference sequence).

CDR3 sequence reads: CASRLTGTGESPLHF. The CDR3 DNA reads as TGTGCCAGTAGATTGACCGGGACAGGTGAATCACCCCTCCACTTT. V is TRBV19 and J is TRBJ1-6, with TRBD1 matching over 8 bases. The germline gives CDR1 LNHDA, CDR2 SQIVND (reference sequence). V lost 6 bases, J lost 10 bases, and 11 bases stayed unmatched. The CDR3 contains 15 residues.

Written as DNA, the CDR3 is TGTGCCAGCAGCCAGGGACTAGCGACCTACAATGAGCAGTTCTTC. Translated, it gives CASSQGLATYNEQFF. V is TRBV3-1 (or the pseudogene TRBV3-2) and J is TRBJ2-1; 10 nucleotides align to TRBD2. With 3 bases clipped from V and 2 bases from J, the junction kept 1 base outside the gene matches. The CDR3 has 15 residues. The germline V gene encodes CDR1 LGHDT and CDR2 YNNKEL (reference sequence).

This sequence joins TRBV19 and TRBJ2-7; possible D gene TRBD1, 6 bases. Germline lookup yields CDR1 LNHDA and CDR2 SQIVND (reference sequence). The CDR3 covers 15 residues. V lost 2 bases, J lost 3 bases, and 14 bases lay in between. The CDR3 DNA sequence: TGTGCCAGTAGTATAACGGCAGGGGTTAGCTACGAGCAGTACTTC. This codes for CASSITAGVSYEQYF.

The CDR3 loop is CAWGDSGAGELFF. Here the CDR3 DNA reads TGTGCCTGGGGTGACAGTGGAGCCGGGGAGCTGTTTTTT. V is TRBV30 and J is TRBJ2-2; TRBD1 is a possible D gene (5 bases). This CDR3 is 13 amino acids long. V lost 5 bases, J lost 6 bases, and 13 bases lay in between. The V gene's germline CDR1 is GTSNPN and CDR2 SVGIG (reference sequence).

The chain carries TRBV4-2 and TRBJ2-7; 13 positions match TRBD2. J gave up 5 bases and V 2 bases, and 9 bases lay outside the gene matches. The germline CDR1 and CDR2 sequences are LGHNA and YNFKEQ. The CDR3 consists of 17 residues. CDR3 nucleotides: TGTGCCAGCAGCCAATCGGGACTAGCGGGATTGTCGGACGAGCAGTACTTC. It specifies CASSQSGLAGLSDEQYF.